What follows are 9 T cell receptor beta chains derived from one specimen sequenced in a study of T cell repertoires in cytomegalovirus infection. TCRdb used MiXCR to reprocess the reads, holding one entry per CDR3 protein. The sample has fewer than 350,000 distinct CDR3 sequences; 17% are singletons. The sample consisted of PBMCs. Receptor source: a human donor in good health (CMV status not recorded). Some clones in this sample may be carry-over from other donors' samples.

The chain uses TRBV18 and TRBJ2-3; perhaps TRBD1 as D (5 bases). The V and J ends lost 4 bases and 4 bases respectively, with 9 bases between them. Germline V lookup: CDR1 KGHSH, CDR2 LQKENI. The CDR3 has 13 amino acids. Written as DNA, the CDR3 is TGTGCCAGCTCACAAGGGGATCCAGATACGCAGTATTTT. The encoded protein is CASSQGDPDTQYF.

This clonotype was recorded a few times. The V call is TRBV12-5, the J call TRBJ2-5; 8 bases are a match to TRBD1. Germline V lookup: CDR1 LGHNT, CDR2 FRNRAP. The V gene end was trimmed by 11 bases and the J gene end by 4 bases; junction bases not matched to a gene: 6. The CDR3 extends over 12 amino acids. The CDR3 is CASAGGVETQYF. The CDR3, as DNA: TGTGCTTCCGCAGGGGGCGTAGAGACCCAGTACTTC.

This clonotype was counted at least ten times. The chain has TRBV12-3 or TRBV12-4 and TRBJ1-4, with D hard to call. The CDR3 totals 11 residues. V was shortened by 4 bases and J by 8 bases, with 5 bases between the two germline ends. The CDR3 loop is CASSSLEKLFF. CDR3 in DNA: TGTGCCAGCAGTTCCCTCGAAAAACTGTTTTTT.

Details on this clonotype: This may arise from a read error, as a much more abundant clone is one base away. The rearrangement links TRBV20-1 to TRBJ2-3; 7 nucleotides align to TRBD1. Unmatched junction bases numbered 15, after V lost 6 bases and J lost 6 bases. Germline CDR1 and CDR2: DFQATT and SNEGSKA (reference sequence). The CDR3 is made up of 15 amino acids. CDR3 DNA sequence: TGCAGTGCCTTTCTAGGACAGGCAGGGGTTGATACGCAGTATTTT. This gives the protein CSAFLGQAGVDTQYF.

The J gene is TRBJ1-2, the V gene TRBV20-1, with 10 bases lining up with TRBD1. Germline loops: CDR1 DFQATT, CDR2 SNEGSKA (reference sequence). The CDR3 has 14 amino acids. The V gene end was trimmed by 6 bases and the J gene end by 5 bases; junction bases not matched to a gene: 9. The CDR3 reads CSAFPRDRGYGYTF. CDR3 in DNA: TGCAGTGCATTCCCCCGGGACAGGGGTTATGGCTACACCTTC.

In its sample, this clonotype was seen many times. The CDR3: CASRVAGGVEAFF. The CDR3 coding sequence is TGCGCCAGCAGGGTGGCAGGGGGAGTAGAAGCTTTCTTT. The rearrangement uses TRBV10-2 and TRBJ1-1; TRBD1 agrees at 7 bases. The CDR3 loop spans 13 amino acids. Per the germline V gene, CDR1 is WSHSY and CDR2 is SAAADI. V was pared by 6 bases and J by 8 bases, with 9 bases of the junction left unmatched.

The CDR3 is CASSGGRGDYEQYF. The CDR3 bases are TGTGCCAGTAGCGGGGGCAGGGGCGACTACGAGCAGTACTTC. The chain carries TRBV19 and TRBJ2-7, with D possibly called TRBD1 or TRBD2 (6 bases each). Trimming shortened V by 6 bases and J by 3 bases, and 15 bases separated the two germline ends. The CDR3 contains 14 residues. From germline, CDR1 is LNHDA and CDR2 SQIVND (reference sequence).

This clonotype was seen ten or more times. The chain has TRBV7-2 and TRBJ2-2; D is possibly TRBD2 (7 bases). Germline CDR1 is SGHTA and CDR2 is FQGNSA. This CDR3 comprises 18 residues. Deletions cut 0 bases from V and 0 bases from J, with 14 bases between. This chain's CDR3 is CASSLALAGATNTGELFF. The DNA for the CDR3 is TGTGCCAGCAGCTTAGCTCTCGCGGGGGCGACGAACACCGGGGAGCTGTTTTTT.

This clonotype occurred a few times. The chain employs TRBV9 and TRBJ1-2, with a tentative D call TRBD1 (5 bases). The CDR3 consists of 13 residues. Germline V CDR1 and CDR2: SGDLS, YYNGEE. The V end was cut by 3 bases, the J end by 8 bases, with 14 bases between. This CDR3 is CASSAGRVPGYTF. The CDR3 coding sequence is TGTGCCAGCAGCGCGGGGCGGGTCCCCGGCTACACCTTC.